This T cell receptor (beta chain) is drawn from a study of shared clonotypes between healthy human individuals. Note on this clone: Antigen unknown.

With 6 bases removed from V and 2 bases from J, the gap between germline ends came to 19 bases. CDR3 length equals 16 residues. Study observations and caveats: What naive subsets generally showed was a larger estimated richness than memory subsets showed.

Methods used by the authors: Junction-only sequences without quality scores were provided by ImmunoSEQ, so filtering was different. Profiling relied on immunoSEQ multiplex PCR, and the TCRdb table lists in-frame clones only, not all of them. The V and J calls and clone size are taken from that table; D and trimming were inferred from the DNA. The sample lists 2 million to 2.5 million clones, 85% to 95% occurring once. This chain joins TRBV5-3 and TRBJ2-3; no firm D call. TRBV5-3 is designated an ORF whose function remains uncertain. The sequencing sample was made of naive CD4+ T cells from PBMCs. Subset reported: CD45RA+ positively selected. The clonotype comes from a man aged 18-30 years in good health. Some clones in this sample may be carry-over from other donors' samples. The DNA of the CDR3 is TGTGCCAGAACCCTTGGGATTACTGGGTACACAGATACGCAGTATTTT. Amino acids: CARTLGITGYTDTQYF.